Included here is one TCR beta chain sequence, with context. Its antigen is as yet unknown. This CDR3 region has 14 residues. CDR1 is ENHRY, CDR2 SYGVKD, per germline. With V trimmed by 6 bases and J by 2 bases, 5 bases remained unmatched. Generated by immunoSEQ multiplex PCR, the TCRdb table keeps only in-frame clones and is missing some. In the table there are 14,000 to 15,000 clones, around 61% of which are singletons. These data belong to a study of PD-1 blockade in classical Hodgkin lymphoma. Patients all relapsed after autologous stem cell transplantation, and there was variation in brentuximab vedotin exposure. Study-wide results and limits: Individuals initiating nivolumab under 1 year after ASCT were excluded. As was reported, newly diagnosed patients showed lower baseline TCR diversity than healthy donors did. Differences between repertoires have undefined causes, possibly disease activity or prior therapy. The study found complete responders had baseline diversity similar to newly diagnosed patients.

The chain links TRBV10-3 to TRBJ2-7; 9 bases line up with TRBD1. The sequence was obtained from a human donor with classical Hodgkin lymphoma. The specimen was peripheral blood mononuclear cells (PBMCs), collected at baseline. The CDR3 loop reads CAISLGQGTYEQYF. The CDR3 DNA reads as TGTGCCATCAGCTTAGGACAGGGGACCTACGAGCAGTACTTC.